The clone carrying this T cell receptor (beta chain) appeared many times. The antigen is undetermined. A heparinised blood draw that averaged about 116 mL was obtained once from each donor. This sample was taken from a study of beta chain features in type 1 diabetes. Since all of the isolated RNA was reverse transcribed, expressed TCRB transcripts were what got sequenced. Using immunoSEQ multiplex PCR, the repertoire was profiled, and TCRdb retains in-frame clones only, with some absent. The top ten hold approximately 1.5% of the sample, which has approximately 140,000 clones, about 7% seen once. The germline V gene encodes CDR1 SNHLY and CDR2 FYNNEI. This CDR3 has 15 amino acids. With 5 bases removed from V and 0 bases from J, the gap between germline ends came to 8 bases. Study findings and constraints: Reduced insertions and increased deletions marked VDJ junctions in type 1 diabetes patients.

Specimen: central memory CD4+ T cells from blood. This sequence originates from a woman under 40 in good health. The chain uses TRBV2 and TRBJ2-6; D is ambiguous. The CDR3 sequence is CASSQDSSGANVLTF. CDR3 nucleotides: TGTGCCAGCAGTCAGGATTCCTCTGGGGCCAACGTCCTGACTTTC.